This T cell receptor beta chain came from a study of blood T cell repertoires in COVID-19. Study summary: COVID-19 samples collected from the United States, Italy and Spain covered acute and convalescent phases.

Original data processing: Reference gene primer amplification gave estimated nucleated cell counts. Some clones are missing from TCRdb's copy, which holds only in-frame ones; the method was immunoSEQ multiplex PCR. V, J and clone size are taken as reported in that table, and D and trimming were inferred from the DNA itself. Here the sample spans 390,000 or so clones, about 90% being singletons. Germline V lookup: CDR1 MNHEY, CDR2 SMNVEV (reference sequence). With 3 bases clipped from V and 6 bases from J, the junction kept 11 bases outside the gene matches. CDR3 length: 17 amino acids. Patients from Seattle were sampled longitudinally, starting during active infection.

This sequence was found in a woman aged 30 to 39 with COVID-19, enrolled during active disease. Sequences were obtained from peripheral blood. The V gene is TRBV27, the J gene TRBJ2-3, with 11 bases lining up with TRBD2. CDR3 nucleotides: TGTGCCAGCAGTTTTCTCACTAGCGGGGGTTATCCCGATACGCAGTATTTT. As protein: CASSFLTSGGYPDTQYF.